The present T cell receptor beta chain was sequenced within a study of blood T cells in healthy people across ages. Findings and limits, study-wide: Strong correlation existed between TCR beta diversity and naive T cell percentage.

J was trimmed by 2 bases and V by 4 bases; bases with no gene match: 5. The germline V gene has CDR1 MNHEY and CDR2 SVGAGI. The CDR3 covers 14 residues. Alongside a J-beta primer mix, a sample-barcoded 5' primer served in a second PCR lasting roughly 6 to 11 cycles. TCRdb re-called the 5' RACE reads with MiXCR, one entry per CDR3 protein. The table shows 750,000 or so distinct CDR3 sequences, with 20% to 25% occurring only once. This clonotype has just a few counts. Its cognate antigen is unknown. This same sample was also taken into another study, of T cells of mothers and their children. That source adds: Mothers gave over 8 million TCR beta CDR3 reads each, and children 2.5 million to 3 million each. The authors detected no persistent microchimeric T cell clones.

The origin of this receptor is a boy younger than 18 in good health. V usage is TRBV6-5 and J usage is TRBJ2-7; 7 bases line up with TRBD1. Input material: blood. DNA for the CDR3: TGTGCCAGCAGTTCCGTGGGACAGACCTACGAGCAGTACTTC. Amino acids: CASSSVGQTYEQYF.